These 10 T cell receptor beta chains share one sample of origin, sequenced in a study of blood T cell repertoires in COVID-19 (dated by TCRdb to about 2020). The library was prepared using the immunoSEQ multiplex PCR assay. The table was pulled from immuneACCESS by TCRdb, which kept in-frame rearrangements only. Such tables lose some clones; where checked, under half of the loss comes from unresolved V genes, and the rest has no known cause. For this sample there are roughly 240,000 clones; about 79% appear just once. Around 2.4% of the sample is held by the ten biggest clonotypes. The material sequenced was peripheral blood. The receptors derive from a man aged 35 to 55 who had recovered from COVID-19.

This chain's CDR3 is CASRGQGVNGYTF. As DNA, the CDR3 is TGTGCCAGCAGAGGACAGGGTGTGAATGGCTACACCTTC. The chain has TRBV2 and TRBJ1-2; 8 bases are a match to TRBD1. The junction had 6 bases not matched to a gene; V was cut back by 6 bases and J by 6 bases. The CDR3 loop spans 13 amino acids. Germline CDR1 reads SNHLY; CDR2 reads FYNNEI.

The DNA of the CDR3 is TGTGCCATCAGGGGCTTCGTCGGCACAGATACGCAGTATTTT. It yields the protein CAIRGFVGTDTQYF. The rearrangement uses TRBV10-3 and TRBJ2-3, with D uncertain. The CDR3 is 14 residues long. Between the trimmed V and J ends, which lost 6 bases and 1 base, there was a span of 11 bases. Germline CDR1 ENHRY, CDR2 SYGVKD.

This clone has just one count. At one of its ends the junction is not consistent with the germline gene, which may arise from a read error. The same CDR3 is also encoded by other DNA sequences in this sample. This chain connects TRBV10-1 to TRBJ2-3; TRBD1 agrees at 7 bases. Germline CDR1 is WNHNN and CDR2 is SYGVQD (reference sequence). The CDR3 has 17 amino acids. The CDR3 here is CASSETPQGVITDTQYF. The CDR3 DNA follows: TGCGCCAGCAGTGAGACCCCTCAGGGGGTGATCACAGATACACAGTATTTT.

The chain recombines TRBV3-1 (or the pseudogene TRBV3-2) with TRBJ2-7, with unresolved D. V was trimmed by 5 bases and J by 4 bases, leaving 6 bases between them. This CDR3 contains 11 residues. Germline V gene lookup returns CDR1 LGHDT and CDR2 YNNKEL (reference sequence). CDR3 sequence: CASSSLYEQYF. As DNA, the CDR3 is TGTGCCAGCAGCTCCCTTTACGAGCAGTACTTC.

This sequence joins TRBV2 and TRBJ2-5; D may be TRBD1 (5 bases). Germline CDR1 is SNHLY and CDR2 is FYNNEI. The V and J ends lost 6 bases and 1 base respectively, with 9 bases between them. The CDR3 is made up of 13 amino acids. The CDR3 sequence: CASRGRAQETQYF. The CDR3 bases are TGTGCCAGCAGGGGCAGGGCCCAAGAGACCCAGTACTTC.

This rearrangement joins TRBV27 to TRBJ2-7, with D perhaps TRBD2 (6 bases). Germline lookup yields CDR1 MNHEY and CDR2 SMNVEV (reference sequence). Trimming removed 6 bases at V and 0 bases at J, with 18 bases between. The CDR3 loop spans 16 amino acids. The CDR3 DNA follows: TGTGCCAGCAGCCCATCCTCCGGCGGGATCTCCTACGAGCAGTACTTC. This sequence encodes CASSPSSGGISYEQYF.

The J gene is TRBJ1-2, the V gene TRBV9; no reliable D call. The germline V gene has CDR1 SGDLS and CDR2 YYNGEE. The CDR3 loop spans 14 amino acids. The V gene lost 5 bases and the J gene lost 4 bases, with 15 bases spanning the gap. The CDR3 DNA reads TGTGCCAGCAGTGTTAGAGGTACCCTCTATGGCTACACCTTC. It yields the protein CASSVRGTLYGYTF. The full variable domain, completed using reference TRBV9 and TRBJ1-2, is DSGVTQTPKHLITATGQRVTLRCSPRSGDLSVYWYQQSLDQGLQFLIQYYNGEERAKGNILERFSAQQFPDLHSELNLSSLELGDSALYFCASSVRGTLYGYTFGSGTRLTVV.

V gene TRBV27 combines with J gene TRBJ2-7; D perhaps matches TRBD2 (7 bases). Germline V lookup: CDR1 MNHEY, CDR2 SMNVEV (reference sequence). This CDR3 is 15 amino acids long. The V and J ends lost 4 bases and 5 bases respectively, with 18 bases between them. The CDR3 DNA sequence: TGTGCCAGCAGTTCCCCCTCGGGGGGCCGCGACGAGCAGTACTTC. Encoded protein: CASSSPSGGRDEQYF.

This chain's CDR3 is CASSWDRGRTGELFF. The CDR3 region has the DNA TGTGCCAGCAGTTGGGACAGGGGGCGCACCGGGGAGCTGTTTTTT. The genes are TRBV5-4 and TRBJ2-2, with 12 bases matching TRBD1. CDR3 length: 15 amino acids. Germline values: CDR1 SGHNT, CDR2 YYREEE (reference sequence). After removal of 5 bases from V and 4 bases from J, the junction contained 3 bases not matched to a gene.

As for this clone: The same CDR3 arises from other DNA sequences in this sample as well. The CDR3 DNA reads TGTGCCAGCAGTTTATACTCCCAAGAGACCCAGTACTTC. Translating it yields CASSLYSQETQYF. The rearrangement uses TRBV12-3 or TRBV12-4 and TRBJ2-5; D is unclear. Deletions cut 2 bases from V and 1 base from J, with 5 bases between. The CDR3 spans 13 residues.